A single sample is the source of the 10 T cell receptor beta chains below, sequenced in a study of shared T cell receptors in the human thymus. The protocol was immunoSEQ multiplex PCR, while the TCRdb copy is restricted to in-frame clones and leaves out a portion. The sample yields hundreds of thousands of clones, around 87% seen once. The sample was also reused in another study, on human thymus T cells.

Sequencing input: thymocytes. The receptors were gathered from a boy under two years old with a congenital heart defect.

V gene TRBV7-2 combines with J gene TRBJ1-2; 10 nucleotides match TRBD1. This CDR3 region has 16 residues. J gave up 8 bases and V 5 bases, and 14 bases lay outside the gene matches. CDR1 and CDR2 from the germline V gene are SGHTA and FQGNSA. The DNA for the CDR3 is TGTGCCAGCAGCCGCCGCCGGACAGGGGGGTGGAACGGCTACACCTTC. It is translated as CASSRRRTGGWNGYTF.

J is TRBJ2-7 and V is TRBV6-1, with TRBD2 matching over 10 bases. CDR3 length equals 15 residues. The V and J ends lost 3 bases and 5 bases, in that order; junction bases with no gene match: 7. CDR1 and CDR2 from the germline V gene are MNHNS and SASEGT. This CDR3 is CASSEKASGRNEQYF. CDR3 bases: TGTGCCAGCAGTGAGAAGGCTAGCGGGAGAAACGAGCAGTACTTC.

The rearrangement links TRBV4-3 to TRBJ2-3, with 12 bases matching TRBD2. V gave up 3 bases and J gave up 3 bases; unmatched junction bases: 10. The CDR3 runs 18 residues. The germline V gene encodes CDR1 LGHNA and CDR2 YSLEER. CDR3 nucleotides: TGCGCCAGCAGCCACCCGGGCAGACTAGCGGGAGAGACAGATACGCAGTATTTT. Translated: CASSHPGRLAGETDTQYF.

The chain joins TRBV25-1 to TRBJ2-2; 12 nucleotides align to TRBD2. With V trimmed by 7 bases and J by 7 bases, 13 bases remained unmatched. This CDR3 has 17 residues. Germline values: CDR1 MGHDK, CDR2 SYGVNS. The DNA for the CDR3 is TGTGCCAGCACTACCTCTAGCGGGGGGGCTATAAACGGGGAGCTGTTTTTT. Protein sequence: CASTTSSGGAINGELFF.

The chain recombines TRBV7-4 with TRBJ2-5; the D gene is possibly TRBD2 (6 bases). The CDR3 runs 16 residues. CDR1 is SGHVT, CDR2 SQSDAQ, per germline. V lost 2 bases, J lost 2 bases, and 15 bases lay in between. The DNA of the CDR3 is TGTGCCAGCAGCTTACCCCAGCCGGCGGGACAAGAGACCCAGTACTTC. It encodes CASSLPQPAGQETQYF.

This sequence joins TRBV5-1 and TRBJ1-4; no definite D call. Germline loops: CDR1 SGHRS, CDR2 YFSETQ. This CDR3 comprises 14 residues. The V end was cut by 5 bases, the J end by 8 bases, with 16 bases between. The CDR3 spells CASRLDTQEEKLFF. The CDR3 coding sequence is TGCGCCAGCAGGTTAGACACCCAGGAAGAAAAACTGTTTTTT.

This clone was observed once. The chain joins TRBV5-1 to TRBJ2-7; 8 nucleotides align to TRBD2. The CDR3 is 14 amino acids. The trim removed 5 bases at V and 5 bases at J, leaving 9 bases unmatched. Germline lookup yields CDR1 SGHRS and CDR2 YFSETQ. CDR3 protein: CASRPKREQDEQYF. The CDR3 DNA sequence: TGCGCCAGCAGACCTAAGCGGGAGCAAGACGAGCAGTACTTC.

This clone was found a few times. The rearrangement links TRBV4-1 to TRBJ1-2; TRBD1 matches at 11 bases. The V gene end was trimmed by 1 base and the J gene end by 7 bases; junction bases not matched to a gene: 8. CDR3 length: 16 residues. Germline V CDR1 and CDR2: MGHRA, YSYEKL. This CDR3 is CASSQAEDRGQGGYTF. CDR3 nucleotide sequence: TGCGCCAGCAGCCAAGCCGAGGACAGGGGGCAGGGTGGCTACACCTTC.

CDR3: CASRFTGGYRNEKLFF. The CDR3 coding sequence is TGTGCCAGCAGGTTTACAGGGGGCTACCGTAATGAAAAACTGTTTTTT. The V and J genes are TRBV5-4 and TRBJ1-4; 9 bases map to TRBD1. This CDR3 is 16 amino acids long. J gave up 4 bases and V 5 bases, and 9 bases lay outside the gene matches. CDR1 SGHNT and CDR2 YYREEE come from the germline V gene (reference sequence).

V and J are TRBV7-9 and TRBJ1-6; the D is unclear. Germline V lookup: CDR1 SEHNR, CDR2 FQNEAQ (reference sequence). Trimming removed 5 bases from V and 7 bases from J, with 18 bases in between. CDR3 size: 16 residues. CDR3 sequence: CASSPTLPGSNSPLHF. CDR3 bases: TGTGCCAGCAGCCCCACACTCCCGGGTAGCAATTCACCCCTCCACTTT.